The 3 T cell receptor beta chains presented below share a single source sample, sequenced in a study of blood T cell repertoires in COVID-19. Sequencing used immunoSEQ multiplex PCR; TCRdb keeps in-frame clones, though not all of them. The sample has approximately 410,000 clones, more than 80% seen once. Sequenced sample: peripheral blood. All receptors come from a woman in her thirties with active or convalescent COVID-19.

The chain recombines TRBV27 with TRBJ1-1; 8 nucleotides agree with TRBD1. From germline, CDR1 is MNHEY and CDR2 SMNVEV (reference sequence). The CDR3 sequence is 16 residues long. V shed 3 bases, J shed 4 bases, and the junction held 10 bases outside the gene matches. The CDR3: CASSFYPWTGTTEAFF. The CDR3 DNA reads as TGTGCCAGCAGTTTCTATCCATGGACAGGGACCACTGAAGCTTTCTTT.

V gene TRBV7-9 combines with J gene TRBJ2-1; 9 nucleotides match TRBD1. Germline V lookup: CDR1 SEHNR, CDR2 FQNEAQ (reference sequence). V gave up 1 base and J gave up 3 bases; unmatched junction bases: 10. This CDR3 has 18 residues. CDR3 loop: CASSLDWSGTGFYNEQFF. The CDR3 DNA follows: TGTGCCAGCAGCTTAGATTGGAGCGGGACAGGGTTCTACAATGAGCAGTTCTTC.

This chain connects TRBV6-5 to TRBJ1-1; TRBD1 matches 7 bases. V was pared by 6 bases and J by 4 bases, with 5 bases of the junction left unmatched. The CDR3 runs 13 residues. Germline values: CDR1 MNHEY, CDR2 SVGAGI. For the CDR3, the DNA is TGTGCCAGCAGGGCGGGACAGAGCACTGAAGCTTTCTTT. Its translation is CASRAGQSTEAFF.